This T cell receptor (beta chain) was profiled in a study of cytomegalovirus exposure and HLA in healthy donors (TCRdb year 2017). In terms of the full investigation: An earlier analysis of some 550 of the donors reported about 290 Gb of sequence data and about 100 million unique TCR beta sequences from some 180 million T cells. Roughly five DR-DQ haplotypes were handled as single units for association and clustering, since linkage in the cohort was strong. Besides the first cohort of hundreds of subjects, a separate validation cohort made up of about 120 different subjects was used. All discovery cohort repertoires had been generated using a single sequencing platform. Donor age, sex, ethnicity and CMV serostatus were compiled together with the repertoire data. To predict cytomegalovirus infection status, the study combined high-throughput TCR immunosequencing, statistical association of individual TCRs with disease status, and machine learning. Among over 350 genotyped donors of the cohort, an average of about 240,000 unique TCR beta nucleotide sequences were sequenced per donor, about a sixth of them non-productive. A later analysis re-examined previously published TCR beta repertoires from over 500 donors and added high-resolution HLA genotyping to investigate patterns of TCR occurrence. Rather than drawing on any new phenotypic data, the later analysis identified candidate immune exposures from TCR beta sequences and the way those sequences occurred across donors. The study aimed to test whether cataloging public T cell receptors could reveal signatures of past pathogen exposure. An early release that covered several hundred HLA-typed donors contained about 300 gigabases of sequencing data and tens of millions of unique TCR sequences. Both class I and class II loci were covered by HLA typing, at four-digit resolution. Among the approximately 400 genotyped donors, approximately 77% belonged to the genetic ancestry cluster associated with self-reported Caucasian donors. The T cell repertoires of under 700 subjects were profiled by immunosequencing and related to cytomegalovirus serostatus. A later genetic analysis used genome-wide SNP genotypes for about 60% of the roughly 670 donors, treating that subset as a discovery cohort. The number of donors typed differed by locus, with roughly 620-630 for A, B, C, DRB1 and DQB1, approximately 500 for DQA1, over 600 for DPA1, and some 440 for DPB1. An earlier analysis of several hundred of the donors applied high-throughput TCR beta sequencing to assess whether each TCR beta V gene segment acted as functional or pseudogenic. Findings and caveats that apply to the study as a whole: The presence/absence analyses assumed that sequencing depth was roughly uniform across donors, and that assumption may not be true. Linkage disequilibrium might explain the correlated functional status among segregating V segments, but an unknown experimental factor could not be excluded. Strong co-occurrence of HLA alleles, especially DR and DQ, made assigning TCR associations to individual alleles difficult. A later analysis found that HLA-associated TCR beta chains were more clonally expanded and had lower generation probabilities than equally common non-associated chains. The study listed 150 to 200 TCR beta chains as associated with cytomegalovirus. A later analysis found that most CMV-associated TCR beta chains appeared HLA-restricted, with HLA associations seemingly driven largely by CMV exposure. The sequencing pipeline was judged likely to have produced a cluster of highly shared sequence variants as a technical artifact. For the cohort, immune exposure information was limited to CMV serostatus. Because HLA typing was missing for some donors at each locus, association tests included only the typed subset. A later analysis found that TCR association rates varied across HLA loci, with DRB1 alleles showing the most associated TCRs and HLA-C alleles the fewest. The authors suggested that the approach could potentially be generalized to other disease states and immunological phenotypes. A further reported finding was that TCR beta sequences accurately predicted the HLA-A and HLA-B alleles for most subjects in the first cohort. In vitro tests confirmed that a few of the cytomegalovirus-associated TCR beta chains recognize cytomegalovirus antigens. Because counts were too low, about 17 rarely observed V segments, including chromosome 9 orphons, were excluded from the earlier analysis of 587 of the donors. Most TCR sequences were seen in very few donors, while some public TCRs were found in many individuals. An association between a missense DCLRE1C variant and V-gene and J-gene trimming of TCR beta chains was found in a later genetic analysis and replicated in an independent cohort. A later analysis reported that several top co-occurrence clusters appeared linked to parvovirus B19, influenza, CMV and Epstein-Barr virus. Because the 87-base-pair reads could not distinguish some IMGT-functional V segments, including TRBV6-2 and TRBV6-3, those segments were excluded. In both the original and validation cohorts, the classifier was reported to diagnose cytomegalovirus status with high specificity and sensitivity. Compared with the approximately 670-donor mean, donors in an Asian-associated ancestry cluster had fewer N-insertions in productive TCRs, according to a later genetic analysis. In this cohort, only TCR beta chains were sequenced, and detectable features were limited by the absence of alpha or paired-chain data. In a later analysis, around 17,000 TCR beta sequences were associated with specific HLA alleles at a false discovery rate of 0.05. In an earlier analysis of approximately 600 of the donors, most TCR beta V segments were observed in productive rearrangements about 87% or about 30% of the time, broadly matching IMGT annotations.

The cohort was made up of several hundred healthy bone marrow donors. Cohort members were all nominally healthy when sampled, although unrecorded immune exposures were likely present. The donor tested CMV seropositive and was one of the 289 seropositive cohort members. A peripheral blood sample was provided by each donor, and peripheral blood mononuclear cells were used for TCR beta sequencing. Genomic DNA was extracted from the blood cell samples with the Qiagen DNeasy Blood Extraction Kit. On this clone: No cognate antigen has been identified for it. Base quality data are lacking; no much larger clone is found one base away.

The CDR3 goes from the cysteine to the phenylalanine over 15 residues. CDR3 DNA only is kept here, 45 bases in frame from base 1. CDR1 and CDR2, per the germline V gene, are KGHSH and LQKENI. Clipping removes 0 bases from V and 7 bases from J, with 4 as the unmatched junction base count. The library was obtained by the immunoSEQ multiplex PCR assay. For the multiplex PCR, a mixture combining 60 forward primers for TCR Vbeta segments and 13 reverse primers for TCR Jbeta segments was used. The CDR3 region of rearranged TCR beta genes was amplified from genomic DNA by a multiplex PCR assay. Amplified TCR beta libraries were sequenced as 87-base-pair reads on the Illumina HiSeq System. Processing in the source paper ran as follows. In a later analysis, roughly 80 million unique TCR beta chains were counted across the 666 repertoires, and approximately 9.9 million of these chains were shared by at least two donors. Raw reads were error-corrected and collapsed into unique sequences with a nearest-neighbor algorithm that merged closely related sequences to remove PCR and sequencing errors. CDR3 sequences were aligned to IMGT reference sequences to assign V, D and J gene segments. For a sequence to be retained, a match of at least six nucleotides was required to both a V gene segment and a J gene segment. Rearrangements were classified as productive when the CDR3 lacked stop codons and remained in frame with V and J, and all other rearrangements were classified as non-productive. Following IMGT convention, CDR3 was defined as the stretch from the second conserved V-encoded cysteine up to the conserved J-encoded phenylalanine. The earlier analysis of 587 of the donors excluded sequences that lacked an unambiguous match to a single V gene segment. In an earlier analysis of several hundred of the donors, V segments were called functional above 56.7% productive rearrangements and were called segregating when the between-donor standard deviation exceeded 5%. A statistical classification framework was built to diagnose cytomegalovirus status from the catalog of TCR beta chain sequences. A later analysis assigned V and J genes by comparing TCR nucleotide sequences with IMGT/GENE-DB human TR gene sequences. In a later analysis, CDR3 sequences and most-parsimonious VDJ recombination scenarios were assigned using the TCRdist pipeline. A later analysis defined each TCR beta chain by its CDR3 amino acid sequence plus V-gene family, and excluded reads lacking a unique V-gene family. To address suspected cross-contamination and a sequencing artifact, a later analysis removed 550 to 750 highly shared, low-generation-probability nucleotide sequences. For each public chain, a later analysis derived a clonal expansion index from normalized ranks of inferred template counts within each repertoire. In a later analysis, generation probabilities were computed with a VDJ recombination model fitted to out-of-frame rearrangements, and the resulting probabilities were checked against IGoR. In a later analysis, hypergeometric tests were used to score TCR-TCR, TCR-HLA and TCR-CMV co-occurrence, with a repertoire-size bias correction applied to TCR pairs. A later analysis estimated false discovery rates by permuting HLA or CMV assignments 20 times. In a later analysis, co-occurring TCRs were grouped using DBSCAN, with TCRdist sequence similarity added in when clustering inside HLA-allele-positive subsets. Repertoires with fewer than 30,000 or more than 120,000 public chains, plus five repertoires with anomalous nucleotide sharing, were excluded from co-occurrence clustering. This immuneACCESS table, as held by TCRdb, lists in-frame sequences with V and J called but not all clones. Of the missing ones, under half trace to an unresolved V gene in checked studies; the others have no known cause. That table gives V, J and clone size, and the DNA gave D and trimming. Across this sample there are roughly 150,000 clones, with around 84% seen only once. The ten largest clones take up 2.5% to 3% of the sample.

Sequencing was done on a sample of PBMCs. The V and J genes are TRBV18 and TRBJ2-1, with 9 bases aligning to TRBD2. The receptor's source is a young man in good health and CMV-seropositive. The nucleotides read TGTGCCAGCTCACCACCCGGACTAGCGTGGAATGAGCAGTTCTTC. The translation is CASSPPGLAWNEQFF.